The T cell receptor (beta chain) described here comes from a study of blood T cell repertoires in COVID-19. Study-level background: The study drew acute and convalescent COVID-19 samples from the United States, Italy and Spain. In each case, the material was cDNA or gDNA derived from T cells, B-cell-depleted T cells, or PBMCs.

Original data processing: Counts of nucleated cells, estimated from reference gene primer amplification, were obtained. TCRdb's table, derived via immunoSEQ multiplex PCR, lists solely in-frame clones and lacks some. V, J and clone size are taken as reported in that table, and D and trimming were inferred from the DNA itself. The data hold some 150,000 clones, with 70% to 90% observed a single time. The sequencing input was peripheral blood. This TCR derives from a woman between 70 and 85 years old with acute or convalescent COVID-19.

The CDR3 coding sequence is TGTGCTAGTGGTTTGGTACTGGGGGGACAGGGGGCAGGAGAGCAGTACTTC. Encoded protein: CASGLVLGGQGAGEQYF. This chain joins TRBV12-5 and TRBJ2-7, with 12 bases fitting TRBD1. CDR3 length: 17 residues. The germline V gene has CDR1 LGHNT and CDR2 FRNRAP. V shed 0 bases and J 7 bases; nucleotides not matched to a gene: 10.